The clone carrying this TCR beta chain was found a few times. Its antigen is as yet unknown. The sample is drawn from a study of CD8+ T cells in alopecia areata. The wider study: Oral tofacitinib, 5 to 10 mg twice daily, was given in an open-label trial. Findings of the study overall: Uncertainty about whether baseline CD8+ expansion is linked to response remains, with one nonresponder.

Treatment specified: oral pan-JAK inhibitor, 5-10 mg twice daily. Sequencing used cDNA as its template, made by extracting RNA and reverse transcribing it. Sequencing was performed with immunoSEQ multiplex PCR; in TCRdb, only in-frame clones are kept and a portion is missing. The sample lists about 210,000 clones; more than 30% were seen once. The TCR originated in a human donor with alopecia areata. The specimen comprised CD4+ T cells sorted from blood, sampled at approximately week 30, from a patient treated with tofacitinib.

CDR3 sequence reads: CASSTTGMAGELFF. The CDR3 DNA reads as TGTGCCAGTAGTACGACAGGGATGGCCGGGGAGCTGTTTTTT. This chain uses TRBV19 with TRBJ2-2, with 7 bases fitting TRBD1. The CDR3 spans 14 residues. The germline CDR1 and CDR2 sequences are LNHDA and SQIVND (reference sequence). The junction had 5 bases not matched to a gene; V was cut back by 4 bases and J by 6 bases.